These 13 T cell receptor beta chains came from one sample sequenced in a study of cytomegalovirus exposure and HLA in healthy donors. The primer mix had 60 Vbeta and 13 Jbeta primers. Libraries were prepared by immunoSEQ multiplex PCR; TCRdb keeps only in-frame clonotypes and omits some of them. Of about 93,000 clones listed, around 81% are singletons. The sequenced sample was PBMCs. The receptors were gathered from a man under 40 in good health and CMV-seronegative.

This chain connects TRBV27 to TRBJ2-1; tentative D call: TRBD1 (5 bases). V lost 3 bases to trimming and J lost 1 base, with 10 bases between them. This CDR3 spans 15 amino acids. Germline V gene data show CDR1 as MNHEY and CDR2 as SMNVEV (reference sequence). CDR3 DNA: TGTGCCAGCAGTTTGGCCTCAGGGTCCTACAATGAGCAGTTCTTC. Its protein is CASSLASGSYNEQFF.

The chain couples TRBV9 to TRBJ2-1, with D tentatively TRBD2 (5 bases). Deletions cut 0 bases from V and 4 bases from J, with 14 bases between. CDR1 is SGDLS and CDR2 is YYNGEE in the germline V gene. The CDR3 contains 16 residues. This CDR3 reads CASSVGRGSRYNEQFF. The CDR3 nucleotides are TGTGCCAGCAGCGTAGGTCGTGGGAGTCGATACAATGAGCAGTTCTTC. The complete variable domain, with remaining parts taken from reference TRBV9 and TRBJ2-1, reads DSGVTQTPKHLITATGQRVTLRCSPRSGDLSVYWYQQSLDQGLQFLIQYYNGEERAKGNILERFSAQQFPDLHSELNLSSLELGDSALYFCASSVGRGSRYNEQFFGPGTRLTVL.

The rearrangement uses TRBV7-3 and TRBJ2-4, with TRBD2 matching 16 bases. V gave up 0 bases and J gave up 2 bases; unmatched junction bases: 10. Germline loops: CDR1 SGHTA, CDR2 FQGTGA. This CDR3 is built from 21 residues. In DNA form, the CDR3 reads TGTGCCAGCAGCTTAACGGCAAAGGGACTAGCGGGAGGGCCGACCAAAAACATTCAGTACTTC. Amino acids: CASSLTAKGLAGGPTKNIQYF.

The chain combines TRBV5-1 with TRBJ2-2, with 12 bases identical to TRBD1. In germline, CDR1 is SGHRS, CDR2 YFSETQ. The CDR3 has 18 residues. After removal of 3 bases from V and 1 base from J, the junction contained 7 bases not matched to a gene. The CDR3 protein is CASSYNRDRGLNTGELFF. CDR3 sequence (DNA): TGCGCCAGCAGCTACAACCGGGACAGGGGGCTGAACACCGGGGAGCTGTTTTTT.

The genes are TRBV2 and TRBJ1-2, with 7 nucleotides matching TRBD1. CDR1 and CDR2 from the germline V gene are SNHLY and FYNNEI. CDR3 size: 14 residues. The V and J ends lost 6 bases and 4 bases, in that order; junction bases with no gene match: 8. This CDR3 reads CASSQQGSGYGYTF. The CDR3 region has the DNA TGTGCCAGCAGCCAACAGGGGTCCGGCTATGGCTACACCTTC.

The V gene is TRBV2, the J gene TRBJ1-5, with no clear D. CDR3 length: 15 residues. V lost 3 bases and J 0 bases, leaving 9 bases between the germline ends. CDR1 and CDR2 from the germline V gene are SNHLY and FYNNEI. DNA of the CDR3: TGTGCCAGCAGTGATCCATCCAATAGCAATCAGCCCCAGCATTTT. It codes for CASSDPSNSNQPQHF.

J is TRBJ1-1 and V is TRBV5-4; 7 nucleotides align to TRBD1. V dropped 2 bases and J dropped 2; count of bases not matched to a gene: 9. Germline V gives CDR1 SGHNT, CDR2 YYREEE (reference sequence). The CDR3 extends over 16 amino acids. The DNA of the CDR3 is TGTGCCAGCAGCTTACGACAGGGTAATCCTAACACTGAAGCTTTCTTT. Translation gives CASSLRQGNPNTEAFF.

This clone was picked up one time. The J gene is TRBJ2-1, the V gene TRBV9; 7 bases match TRBD1. This CDR3 is 15 amino acids long. The J segment lost 8 bases and the V segment lost 0 bases, leaving 8 bases of the junction unmatched. The germline CDR1 and CDR2 sequences are SGDLS and YYNGEE. CDR3 nucleotide sequence: TGTGCCAGCAGCGTAGTAGGGGGCGCAGTACATGAGCAGTTCTTC. This codes for CASSVVGGAVHEQFF.

This clone has a handful of counts. This chain uses TRBV5-1 with TRBJ1-6; D perhaps matches TRBD1 (6 bases). Per germline, CDR1 SGHRS and CDR2 YFSETQ. There are 16 residues in the CDR3. V lost 1 base and J 0 bases, leaving 8 bases between the germline ends. The CDR3 sequence is CASSLIGGSYNSPLHF. Here the CDR3 DNA reads TGCGCCAGCAGCTTGATAGGGGGCTCCTATAATTCACCCCTCCACTTT.

The chain recombines TRBV7-9 with TRBJ2-5; 10 bases agree with TRBD1. Germline CDR1 reads SEHNR; CDR2 reads FQNEAQ (reference sequence). The CDR3 sequence is 16 residues long. With 5 bases clipped from V and 1 base from J, the junction kept 7 bases outside the gene matches. The CDR3 reads CASSPGDRGVQETQYF. The CDR3 DNA reads TGTGCCAGCAGCCCTGGGGACAGGGGCGTCCAAGAGACCCAGTACTTC. The complete variable domain, with remaining parts taken from reference TRBV7-9 and TRBJ2-5, reads DTGVSQNPRHKITKRGQNVTFRCDPISEHNRLYWYRQTLGQGPEFLTYFQNEAQLEKSRLLSDRFSAERPKGSFSTLEIQRTEQGDSAMYLCASSPGDRGVQETQYFGPGTRLLVL.

This chain links TRBV11-2 with TRBJ2-2, with D unresolved. Per the germline V gene, CDR1 is SGHAT and CDR2 is FQNNGV. The CDR3 is 16 residues long. Trimming took 5 bases from V and 0 from J, leaving 13 bases between them. CDR3 in amino acids: CASSRNLPANTGELFF. DNA for the CDR3: TGTGCCAGCAGCCGAAACTTACCTGCGAACACCGGGGAGCTGTTTTTT.

The chain has TRBV9 and TRBJ2-2, with TRBD1 identical over 7 bases. V lost 4 bases and J lost 5; bases outside the gene matches: 8. CDR3 length equals 15 residues. Germline lookup yields CDR1 SGDLS and CDR2 YYNGEE. CDR3 bases: TGTGCCAGCAGCCTCCGACAGGGTGGAACCGGGGAGCTGTTTTTT. Protein sequence: CASSLRQGGTGELFF.

This chain connects TRBV5-1 to TRBJ1-2, with D unclear. The V gene's germline CDR1 is SGHRS and CDR2 YFSETQ. The CDR3 has 16 residues. V was clipped by 0 bases and J by 4 bases, with 16 bases between them. The CDR3 DNA sequence: TGCGCCAGCAGCTTGGAGGCGGGTGGGGAACTCTATGGCTACACCTTC. Translating gives CASSLEAGGELYGYTF. The variable domain in full, with the rest retrieved from reference TRBV5-1 and TRBJ1-2, is KAGVTQTPRYLIKTRGQQVTLSCSPISGHRSVSWYQQTPGQGLQFLFEYFSETQRNKGNFPGRFSGRQFSNSRSEMNVSTLELGDSALYLCASSLEAGGELYGYTFGSGTRLTVV.